Below are 29 T cell receptor beta chains sequenced from a single sample in a study of PD-1 blockade in classical Hodgkin lymphoma. The protocol was immunoSEQ multiplex PCR, while the TCRdb copy is restricted to in-frame clones and leaves out a portion. The sample has 25,000 to 35,000 clones; about 76% are singletons. Every patient was affected by relapse after autologous stem cell transplantation, while exposure to brentuximab vedotin was not uniform. The specimen comprised peripheral blood mononuclear cells (PBMCs), sampled before the second cycle of nivolumab. The origin of the receptors is a human donor with classical Hodgkin lymphoma.

The chain carries TRBV30 and TRBJ2-3; D is uncertain. Germline V gene data show CDR1 as GTSNPN and CDR2 as SVGIG (reference sequence). CDR3 length: 10 residues. The V end lost 0 bases, the J end lost 5 bases, and 0 bases lay between the germline ends. CDR3 DNA sequence: TGTGCCTGGAGTGTAGATACGCAGTATTTT. Translated, it gives CAWSVDTQYF. The complete variable domain, with remaining parts taken from reference TRBV30 and TRBJ2-3, reads SQTIHQWPATLVQPVGSPLSLECTVEGTSNPNLYWYRQAAGRGLQLLFYSVGIGQISSEVPQNLSASRPQDRQFILSSKKLLLSDSGFYLCAWSVDTQYFGPGTRLTVL.

This chain joins TRBV13 and TRBJ2-7, with 8 bases aligning to TRBD1. The ends lost 6 bases at V and 2 bases at J; junction bases unmatched: 9. CDR3 length equals 15 residues. CDR1 and CDR2 (germline): PRHDT, FYEKMQ (reference sequence). The CDR3 DNA is TGTGCCAGCAGTCCCACAGGGGGTAGGGCCTACGAGCAGTACTTC. Protein sequence: CASSPTGGRAYEQYF.

The V gene is TRBV7-9, the J gene TRBJ2-7; TRBD1 matches 7 bases. This CDR3 comprises 13 residues. Germline CDR1 and CDR2: SEHNR and FQNEAQ (reference sequence). V was pared by 5 bases and J by 0 bases, with 1 base of the junction left unmatched. This CDR3 is CASSAGGSYEQYF. CDR3 bases: TGTGCCAGCAGCGCAGGGGGCTCCTACGAGCAGTACTTC.

The chain recombines TRBV7-3 with TRBJ2-1; 12 bases line up with TRBD1. The CDR3 contains 18 residues. V was clipped by 2 bases and J by 5 bases; unmatched bases: 10. Germline V gene data show CDR1 as SGHTA and CDR2 as FQGTGA. Here the CDR3 reads CASSLGTGGEVLNNEQFF. CDR3 bases: TGTGCCAGCAGCTTAGGGACAGGGGGCGAGGTGTTGAACAATGAGCAGTTCTTC.

This chain uses TRBV6-1 with TRBJ2-1, with TRBD2 as a possible D gene (7 bases). CDR1 and CDR2 from the germline V gene are MNHNS and SASEGT. V gave up 8 bases and J gave up 4 bases, with 15 bases separating them. This CDR3 has 14 residues. The chain's CDR3 is CASWAGATYNEQFF. The CDR3 DNA reads as TGTGCCAGCTGGGCGGGGGCGACTTACAATGAGCAGTTCTTC.

This clone was counted a single time. This chain joins TRBV19 and TRBJ2-2; TRBD2 agrees at 9 bases. The CDR3 is made up of 15 amino acids. Trimming cost V 7 bases and J 3 bases; bases outside gene matches: 6. Germline assignment: CDR1 LNHDA and CDR2 SQIVND (reference sequence). The CDR3 DNA is TGTGCCAGTAACGCGGGGGGGCCGGACACCGGGGAGCTGTTTTTT. Its translation: CASNAGGPDTGELFF.

This clone showed up just once. The chain combines TRBV27 with TRBJ2-7, with D perhaps matching TRBD1 or TRBD2 (5 bases each). Germline CDR1 MNHEY, CDR2 SMNVEV (reference sequence). The CDR3 runs to 15 residues. V dropped 7 bases and J dropped 3 bases, with 19 bases sitting between them. The CDR3 nucleotides are TGTGCCAGCACCCACTCCCGGGACGGAGGCTACGAGCAGTACTTC. Its protein product is CASTHSRDGGYEQYF.

The rearrangement uses TRBV11-2 and TRBJ2-7; TRBD1 matches 8 bases. Germline lookup yields CDR1 SGHAT and CDR2 FQNNGV. Unmatched junction bases numbered 15, after V lost 4 bases and J lost 7 bases. CDR3 size: 16 residues. CDR3 coding DNA: TGTGCCAGCAGCTCTTCCTTCGGGACAGGCTCCGAAGAGCAGTACTTC. This sequence encodes CASSSSFGTGSEEQYF.

The chain couples TRBV7-9 to TRBJ2-7; perhaps TRBD1 as D (6 bases). The CDR3 runs to 15 residues. Trimming removed 6 bases from V and 4 bases from J, with 19 bases in between. Germline V gene data show CDR1 as SEHNR and CDR2 as FQNEAQ (reference sequence). The CDR3 region is CASRPPTTGNYEQYF. The CDR3 nucleotides read TGTGCCAGCAGGCCCCCTACTACAGGGAATTACGAGCAGTACTTC. Supplemented by reference TRBV7-9 and TRBJ2-7, the full variable domain reads DTGVSQNPRHKITKRGQNVTFRCDPISEHNRLYWYRQTLGQGPEFLTYFQNEAQLEKSRLLSDRFSAERPKGSFSTLEIQRTEQGDSAMYLCASRPPTTGNYEQYFGPGTRLTVT.

V and J are TRBV23-1 and TRBJ2-4; 8 nucleotides agree with TRBD1. TRBV23-1 carries the ORF label, with uncertain function. This CDR3 has 12 amino acids. J was trimmed by 16 bases and V by 6 bases; bases with no gene match: 11. The DNA for the CDR3 is TGCGCCAGCAGCCCCCCCCGGGACAGGATTTACTTC. It encodes CASSPPRDRIYF.

Notes on this clone: At one end the junction does not follow the germline gene, possibly because of a read error. The genes are TRBV7-7 and TRBJ2-7; 10 bases fit TRBD1. This CDR3 contains 15 residues. Germline loops: CDR1 SSHAT, CDR2 FNYEAQ (reference sequence). The CDR3 DNA sequence: TGTGCTAGCAGCCCGCGGACAGGGGGGCCCTACGAGCAGTACTTC. It is translated as CASSPRTGGPYEQYF.

The CDR3 here is CASSEVGLAGANTGELFF. CDR3 DNA: TGTGCCAGCAGTGAAGTGGGACTAGCGGGCGCGAACACCGGGGAGCTGTTTTTT. The rearrangement links TRBV6-4 to TRBJ2-2; 12 bases are a match to TRBD2. The CDR3 totals 18 residues. Losses at the gene ends were 3 bases for V and 0 bases for J; bases not matched to a gene: 5. Germline V gene sequence: CDR1 MRHNA, CDR2 SNTAGT.

The chain carries TRBV7-2 and TRBJ2-7; no firm D call. Germline values: CDR1 SGHTA, CDR2 FQGNSA. This CDR3 region has 14 residues. Trimming stripped 3 bases from V and 1 base from J, with 10 bases between. CDR3 protein: CASSFLPSSYEQYF. DNA of the CDR3: TGTGCCAGCAGCTTCCTCCCCTCTTCCTACGAGCAGTACTTC.

The chain uses TRBV7-9 and TRBJ1-2, with D unresolved. Trimming took 4 bases from V and 2 from J, leaving 8 bases between them. The CDR3 loop spans 13 amino acids. CDR1 SEHNR and CDR2 FQNEAQ come from the germline V gene (reference sequence). As DNA, the CDR3 is TGTGCCAGCAGCTCACGCCCCAACTATGGCTACACCTTC. This encodes CASSSRPNYGYTF.

There are a few counts of this clone. The CDR3 sequence: CASSQVLGLNEQFF. CDR3 sequence (DNA): TGCGCCAGCAGCCAAGTGCTGGGACTAAATGAGCAGTTCTTC. This chain uses TRBV4-1 with TRBJ2-1; 7 bases fit TRBD2. This CDR3 has 14 amino acids. V shed 1 base, J shed 7 bases, and the junction held 4 bases outside the gene matches. CDR1 is MGHRA and CDR2 is YSYEKL in the germline V gene.

V gene TRBV7-9 combines with J gene TRBJ1-5; 9 bases are a match to TRBD1. V trimming: 5 bases; J trimming: 7 bases; junction bases outside the gene matches: 6. There are 14 residues in the CDR3. The germline CDR1 and CDR2 sequences are SEHNR and FQNEAQ (reference sequence). This chain's CDR3 is CASSGTGRMQPQHF. The CDR3, as DNA: TGTGCCAGCAGCGGGACAGGGCGGATGCAGCCCCAGCATTTT.

The chain uses TRBV6-5 and TRBJ1-2; D may be TRBD1 (5 bases). This CDR3 spans 15 amino acids. V was pared by 1 base and J by 8 bases, with 17 bases between. Germline CDR1 MNHEY, CDR2 SVGAGI. The CDR3 DNA is TGTGCCAGCAGTTACTTTAGGACACCTCAGAGCGGCTACACCTTC. It encodes CASSYFRTPQSGYTF.

The chain has TRBV6-1 and TRBJ2-2; D possibly matches TRBD1 or TRBD2 (7 bases each). The CDR3 is 15 amino acids. The germline V gene has CDR1 MNHNS and CDR2 SASEGT. This CDR3 is CVGRVRGLDTGELFF. CDR3 in DNA: TGTGTGGGGAGGGTGAGGGGGCTAGACACCGGGGAGCTGTTTTTT.

This clone was found once. This chain joins TRBV6-6 and TRBJ2-5, with D tentatively TRBD2 (7 bases). The CDR3 is 16 residues long. V lost 2 bases, J lost 2 bases, and 15 bases lay in between. The germline CDR1 and CDR2 sequences are MNHNY and SVGAGI (reference sequence). CDR3 DNA: TGTGCCAGCAGTTACACCCGCGGGGGCACACAAGAGACCCAGTACTTC. It specifies CASSYTRGGTQETQYF.

The chain uses TRBV19 and TRBJ2-1; 12 bases line up with TRBD1. Trimming took 3 bases from V and 8 from J; bases not matched to a gene: 11. CDR3 length equals 17 residues. CDR1 LNHDA and CDR2 SQIVND come from the germline V gene (reference sequence). The CDR3 nucleotides read TGTGCCAGTAGTATCCCGGGACAGGGGGCTGGGATATATGAGCAGTTCTTC. It codes for CASSIPGQGAGIYEQFF.

The rearrangement uses TRBV27 and TRBJ1-5, with a tentative D call TRBD1 (6 bases). V was pared by 4 bases and J by 5 bases, with 15 bases between. CDR1 and CDR2 (germline): MNHEY, SMNVEV (reference sequence). CDR3 length: 15 amino acids. Written as DNA, the CDR3 is TGTGCCAGCAGTTCAGGGGCGGGGGGGGATCAGCCCCAGCATTTT. Its protein is CASSSGAGGDQPQHF.

The gene calls are TRBV29-1 and TRBJ2-1; D tentatively fits TRBD1 or TRBD2 (5 bases each). The CDR3 is 15 residues long. Germline CDR1 is SQVTM and CDR2 is ANQGSEA. V shed 4 bases and J shed 8 bases, with 21 bases lying between them. The CDR3 loop is CSVAPRGDIVDEQFF. The CDR3 DNA reads TGCAGCGTTGCTCCTCGAGGGGATATTGTGGATGAGCAGTTCTTC.

V and J are TRBV27 and TRBJ2-1; 7 bases match TRBD2. Germline trimming cut 6 bases from V and 6 bases from J; bases unmatched to any gene: 11. Germline V gene lookup returns CDR1 MNHEY and CDR2 SMNVEV (reference sequence). The length of the CDR3 is 15 residues. The CDR3 DNA is TGTGCCAGCAGCCCCGGGACTACACGCCTCAATGAGCAGTTCTTC. Residues: CASSPGTTRLNEQFF.

The chain carries TRBV19 and TRBJ1-1, with a possible D match to TRBD1 (6 bases). The CDR3 sequence is 15 residues long. Trimming took 5 bases from V and 1 from J, leaving 14 bases between them. The germline V gene encodes CDR1 LNHDA and CDR2 SQIVND (reference sequence). The CDR3, as DNA: TGTGCCAGTAGTCCGACGCAACAGGGGAACACTGAAGCTTTCTTT. It translates to CASSPTQQGNTEAFF.

The V gene is TRBV19, the J gene TRBJ1-1; tentative D call: TRBD1 (6 bases). CDR1 is LNHDA, CDR2 SQIVND, per germline (reference sequence). The CDR3 sequence is 14 residues long. Between the trimmed V and J ends, which lost 4 bases and 1 base, there was a span of 10 bases. The chain's CDR3 is CASSTVDRNTEAFF. The CDR3 DNA follows: TGTGCCAGTAGTACTGTGGACAGGAACACTGAAGCTTTCTTT.

This clone was picked up a small number of times. The V gene is TRBV4-1, the J gene TRBJ1-4, with D uncertain. The germline V and J ends were trimmed by 0 bases and 8 bases, with 4 bases remaining between them. The CDR3 is 12 residues long. Germline values: CDR1 MGHRA, CDR2 YSYEKL. CDR3 region: CASSQEWEKLFF. The CDR3 DNA follows: TGCGCCAGCAGCCAAGAGTGGGAAAAACTGTTTTTT.

This clone was observed a few times. The chain employs TRBV4-1 and TRBJ2-7; TRBD1 agrees at 8 bases. J lost 5 bases, V lost 2 bases, and 8 bases had no gene match. The germline V gene encodes CDR1 MGHRA and CDR2 YSYEKL. This CDR3 region has 15 residues. The CDR3 DNA reads TGCGCCAGCAGCCAATTTTCAGGGGGCTCGGACGAGCAGTACTTC. Translating it yields CASSQFSGGSDEQYF.

The chain joins TRBV9 to TRBJ2-7; the match to TRBD1 covers 9 bases. This CDR3 comprises 15 residues. CDR1 is SGDLS and CDR2 is YYNGEE in the germline V gene. After removal of 3 bases from V and 4 bases from J, the junction contained 8 bases not matched to a gene. The CDR3 DNA is TGTGCCAGCAGCGCTACCGGGACAGGGTGGTACGAGCAGTACTTC. Protein: CASSATGTGWYEQYF.

This chain links TRBV30 with TRBJ1-3; 7 bases align to TRBD1. Germline values: CDR1 GTSNPN, CDR2 SVGIG (reference sequence). The ends lost 0 bases at V and 1 base at J; junction bases unmatched: 9. This CDR3 has 17 amino acids. CDR3 nucleotide sequence: TGTGCCTGGAGTGTCGGTTCGGAGGGGGCTTCTGGAAACACCATATATTTT. Protein: CAWSVGSEGASGNTIYF.